This passage covers 30 T cell receptor beta chains from one sample sequenced in a study of spatial heterogeneity in lung cancer. Specified time point: blood at routine non-recurrence follow-up after resection. TCRdb re-derived calls from the 5' RACE reads in MiXCR, one entry per CDR3 protein. The sample lists around 98,000 distinct CDR3 sequences, roughly a fifth occurring once. This sample comprised PBMCs, obtained at follow-up. The receptor source for this set is a male donor with early-stage non-small cell lung cancer.

In this sample, this clonotype turned up a few times. The chain employs TRBV5-6 and TRBJ1-2; D is unresolved. CDR1 is SGHDT and CDR2 is YYEEEE in the germline V gene. CDR3 length: 12 residues. V lost 4 bases, J lost 8 bases, and 12 bases lay in between. CDR3 nucleotide sequence: TGTGCCAGCAGCCCTCGGATCGGGGGCTACACCTTC. Translated: CASSPRIGGYTF.

The gene calls are TRBV15 and TRBJ2-3; D may match TRBD1 or TRBD2 (5 bases each). Between the trimmed V and J ends, which lost 0 bases and 1 base, there was a span of 11 bases. This CDR3 region has 16 residues. The germline V gene encodes CDR1 LNHNV and CDR2 YYDKDF (reference sequence). The CDR3, as DNA: TGTGCCACCAGCAGAGACACGGGGCTTGGCACAGATACGCAGTATTTT. The encoded protein is CATSRDTGLGTDTQYF.

A few counts support this clonotype. This chain uses TRBV20-1 with TRBJ1-3, with 7 positions matching TRBD1. CDR3 size: 14 residues. CDR1 and CDR2 from the germline V gene are DFQATT and SNEGSKA (reference sequence). Trimming cost V 6 bases and J 6 bases; bases outside gene matches: 11. The CDR3, as DNA: TGCAGTGCCCGAGGACAGGCCTCGGAAAACACCATATATTTT. Translated: CSARGQASENTIYF.

This chain connects TRBV7-2 to TRBJ2-1; TRBD2 matches at 14 bases. Germline CDR1 is SGHTA and CDR2 is FQGNSA. J lost 4 bases, V lost 1 base, and 9 bases had no gene match. There are 19 residues in the CDR3. For the CDR3, the DNA is TGTGCCAGCAGCTTAGACCCTCGACTAGCGGGAGGGGGGTACAATGAGCAGTTCTTC. Encoded protein: CASSLDPRLAGGGYNEQFF.

The CDR3 spells CASRWDLGATSEQFF. Written as DNA, the CDR3 is TGTGCCAGCAGGTGGGATCTAGGGGCCACCAGTGAGCAGTTCTTC. The chain has TRBV7-9 and TRBJ2-1; D is perhaps TRBD1 (5 bases). Trimming cost V 6 bases and J 9 bases, with 21 bases left between them. CDR1 and CDR2 (germline): SEHNR, FQNEAQ (reference sequence). The CDR3 has 15 residues.

This clonotype showed up just a few times. V and J are TRBV24-1 and TRBJ2-2; D remains ambiguous. CDR3 length: 14 residues. Germline assignment: CDR1 KGHDR and CDR2 SFDVKD. The V and J ends lost 9 bases and 2 bases respectively, with 12 bases between them. DNA for the CDR3: TGTGCCACCGCCCTCTCCCGTAACACCGGGGAGCTGTTTTTT. Translating it yields CATALSRNTGELFF.

V and J are TRBV3-1 and TRBJ2-1, with 9 bases that match TRBD2. The CDR3 loop spans 16 amino acids. V lost 4 bases and J lost 2; bases outside the gene matches: 6. Per germline, CDR1 LGHDT and CDR2 YNNKEL (reference sequence). CDR3 sequence (DNA): TGTGCCAGCAGCCGACTATCTAGCGGGACCTACAATGAGCAGTTCTTC. Amino acid sequence: CASSRLSSGTYNEQFF.

This clonotype was detected once. The CDR3 nucleotides are TGTGCCAGTACCAGGGTAGGCAAAGCTTTCTTT. Translated: CASTRVGKAFF. The rearrangement joins TRBV12-3 or TRBV12-4 to TRBJ1-1; a weak D match, TRBD1 (5 bases). The germline V and J ends were trimmed by 9 bases and 9 bases, with 14 bases remaining between them. The CDR3 has 11 amino acids.

This clonotype has just a few counts. The gene calls are TRBV27 and TRBJ1-5, with D unresolved. V lost 2 bases, J lost 4 bases, and 12 bases lay in between. Germline CDR1 is MNHEY and CDR2 is SMNVEV (reference sequence). The CDR3 sequence is 15 residues long. In DNA form, the CDR3 reads TGTGCCAGCAGTTTACTAGTCGGAGGGAATCAGCCCCAGCATTTT. Protein product: CASSLLVGGNQPQHF.

This clonotype was seen ten or more times. CDR3 nucleotide sequence: TGCAGTGAATCGGCGAATGGGTCAACCGCGGTATACACTGAAGCTTTCTTT. It yields the protein CSESANGSTAVYTEAFF. The chain couples TRBV20-1 to TRBJ1-1; D remains ambiguous. This CDR3 spans 17 amino acids. V lost 7 bases and J 3 bases, leaving 27 bases between the germline ends. Germline loops: CDR1 DFQATT, CDR2 SNEGSKA (reference sequence).

Concerning this clonotype itself: This may come from a read error, since a much larger clone is one base off. The V call is TRBV6-5, the J call TRBJ2-1; a possible D gene is TRBD2 (5 bases). The CDR3 has 15 amino acids. Looked up from germline, CDR1 is MNHEY and CDR2 is SVGAGI. CDR3 in amino acids: CASGYRRSLSDEQFF. The CDR3 bases are TGTGCCAGCGGTTACAGACGGTCTCTTAGCGATGAGCAGTTCTTC.

This chain uses TRBV20-1 with TRBJ1-4; 7 positions agree with TRBD1. This CDR3 is built from 13 residues. Per the germline V gene, CDR1 is DFQATT and CDR2 is SNEGSKA (reference sequence). The trim removed 6 bases at V and 3 bases at J, leaving 4 bases unmatched. The CDR3 bases are TGCAGTGCCGCCGGGACAGCTAATGAAAAACTGTTTTTT. This encodes CSAAGTANEKLFF.

The V gene is TRBV18, the J gene TRBJ1-6; 9 bases are shared with TRBD1. The CDR3 covers 15 residues. V dropped 4 bases and J dropped 10; count of bases not matched to a gene: 8. The germline CDR1 and CDR2 sequences are KGHSH and LQKENI. The CDR3 sequence is CASSRDRADESPLHF. For the CDR3, the DNA is TGTGCCAGCTCACGGGACAGGGCGGACGAGTCACCCCTCCACTTT. Using reference TRBV18 and TRBJ1-6 for the parts outside the CDR3, the full variable domain is NAGVMQNPRHLVRRRGQEARLRCSPMKGHSHVYWYRQLPEEGLKFMVYLQKENIIDESGMPKERFSAEFPKEGPSILRIQQVVRGDSAAYFCASSRDRADESPLHFGNGTRLTVT.

This sequence joins TRBV12-5 and TRBJ2-3; weak D call: TRBD1 (6 bases). Germline V gene lookup returns CDR1 LGHNT and CDR2 FRNRAP. This CDR3 contains 14 residues. V lost 5 bases to trimming and J lost 4 bases, with 13 bases between them. CDR3 protein: CASGPGHGSDTQYF. DNA of the CDR3: TGTGCTAGTGGTCCGGGACACGGATCAGATACGCAGTATTTT.

V and J are TRBV19 and TRBJ1-5; maybe TRBD1 (5 bases). The germline V gene encodes CDR1 LNHDA and CDR2 SQIVND (reference sequence). V lost 5 bases, J lost 0 bases, and 11 bases lay in between. The CDR3 is 15 residues long. The CDR3 nucleotides are TGTGCCAGTAGTTCTGGACACTATAGCAATCAGCCCCAGCATTTT. Translated, it gives CASSSGHYSNQPQHF. The full variable domain, completed using reference TRBV19 and TRBJ1-5, is DGGITQSPKYLFRKEGQNVTLSCEQNLNHDAMYWYRQDPGQGLRLIYYSQIVNDFQKGDIAEGYSVSREKKESFPLTVTSAQKNPTAFYLCASSSGHYSNQPQHFGDGTRLSIL.

This clonotype was seen a handful of times. As DNA, the CDR3 is TGCGCCAGCAGCCAGACGGGTTCGGGCTCCTACGAGCAGTACTTC. Translation: CASSQTGSGSYEQYF. This chain joins TRBV5-1 and TRBJ2-7; D remains ambiguous. CDR3 length: 15 amino acids. Germline loops: CDR1 SGHRS, CDR2 YFSETQ. Trimming took off 4 bases at V and 0 bases at J, with 14 bases between the two ends.

This clonotype was counted a few times. The chain recombines TRBV7-2 with TRBJ2-3; 9 bases match TRBD2. CDR1 and CDR2 from the germline V gene are SGHTA and FQGNSA. CDR3 length: 16 residues. Germline trimming cut 1 base from V and 5 bases from J; bases unmatched to any gene: 7. CDR3: CASSLVGGGAGDTQYF. The CDR3, as DNA: TGTGCCAGCAGCTTAGTAGGCGGGGGGGCTGGAGATACGCAGTATTTT.

V usage is TRBV3-1 and J usage is TRBJ1-1, with 7 bases fitting TRBD1. Germline V gives CDR1 LGHDT, CDR2 YNNKEL (reference sequence). The CDR3 length is 16 residues. The ends lost 6 bases at V and 4 bases at J; junction bases unmatched: 14. CDR3 DNA sequence: TGTGCCAGCAGATTTCAGACAGGGCCAGGGGGCACTGAAGCTTTCTTT. It encodes CASRFQTGPGGTEAFF.

This clonotype was counted a few times. This chain uses TRBV20-1 with TRBJ2-5; D is uncertain. Germline V CDR1 and CDR2: DFQATT, SNEGSKA (reference sequence). V lost 6 bases and J lost 2, with 7 bases in between. The length of the CDR3 is 11 residues. The CDR3 DNA reads TGCAGTGCCCGCTTTCAAGAGACCCAGTACTTC. Encoded protein: CSARFQETQYF.

The chain couples TRBV6-9 to TRBJ1-5, with 7 bases aligning to TRBD1. The CDR3 sequence is 14 residues long. The V gene's germline CDR1 is MNHGY and CDR2 SVAAGI. The J segment lost 1 base and the V segment lost 7 bases, leaving 4 bases of the junction unmatched. In nucleotides, the CDR3 is TGTGCCAGCATTCAGACAGGGAGCAATCAGCCCCAGCATTTT. Its protein is CASIQTGSNQPQHF.

This clonotype has more than one count but fewer than ten. CDR3: CASRTARAVNIQYF. Here the CDR3 DNA reads TGTGCCAGCAGAACTGCCCGGGCAGTGAACATTCAGTACTTC. The chain combines TRBV27 with TRBJ2-4; D is undetermined. This CDR3 has 14 amino acids. The ends were cut back, 6 bases at V and 7 bases at J, with 16 bases in the middle. Per the germline V gene, CDR1 is MNHEY and CDR2 is SMNVEV (reference sequence).

The chain carries TRBV24-1 and TRBJ1-1; no definite D call. The V end lost 4 bases, the J end lost 1 base, and 12 bases lay between the germline ends. Looked up from germline, CDR1 is KGHDR and CDR2 is SFDVKD. The CDR3 length is 15 residues. The CDR3 nucleotides are TGTGCCACCAGTGACACAAGCAGTGGGAACACTGAAGCTTTCTTT. Translation: CATSDTSSGNTEAFF.

Only a few counts were recorded for this clonotype. The genes are TRBV7-9 and TRBJ2-2; D is unclear. The CDR3 is 15 amino acids. Trimming pared 4 bases from V and 0 bases from J, leaving 9 bases between. CDR1 SEHNR and CDR2 FQNEAQ come from the germline V gene (reference sequence). This chain's CDR3 is CASSSSTPNTGELFF. The CDR3 DNA is TGTGCCAGCAGCTCCAGTACCCCGAACACCGGGGAGCTGTTTTTT. Combining the CDR3 with reference TRBV7-9 and TRBJ2-2 gives the whole variable domain DTGVSQNPRHKITKRGQNVTFRCDPISEHNRLYWYRQTLGQGPEFLTYFQNEAQLEKSRLLSDRFSAERPKGSFSTLEIQRTEQGDSAMYLCASSSSTPNTGELFFGEGSRLTVL.

The rearrangement uses TRBV9 and TRBJ2-1; the match to TRBD2 covers 7 bases. The CDR3 is 15 amino acids. The trim removed 0 bases at V and 3 bases at J, leaving 3 bases unmatched. Looked up from germline, CDR1 is SGDLS and CDR2 is YYNGEE. The CDR3, as DNA: TGTGCCAGCAGCGTAGGGGGCGGGAGCTACAATGAGCAGTTCTTC. It specifies CASSVGGGSYNEQFF.

In regard to this clonotype: Germline and junction disagree at one end, which may indicate a read error. V and J are TRBV5-1 and TRBJ2-7; 11 bases are a match to TRBD2. The CDR3 covers 14 residues. Germline CDR1 is SGHRS and CDR2 is YFSETQ. The CDR3 loop reads CVSSLELAGGEQYF. The CDR3 coding sequence is TGCGTCAGCAGCTTGGAGCTAGCGGGAGGTGAGCAGTACTTC.

Only a few counts were recorded for this clonotype. The chain combines TRBV4-1 with TRBJ2-5; 7 nucleotides line up with TRBD1. Germline CDR1 MGHRA, CDR2 YSYEKL. The CDR3 runs to 15 residues. With 1 base clipped from V and 1 base from J, the junction kept 3 bases outside the gene matches. CDR3 protein: CASSQVGQLQETQYF. The CDR3 nucleotides are TGCGCCAGCAGCCAAGTGGGACAGCTCCAAGAGACCCAGTACTTC.

On this clonotype: The germline gene is not matched at one end of the junction; a read error may be the cause. The chain uses TRBV10-3 and TRBJ1-1; a possible D gene is TRBD1 (5 bases). The CDR3 has 13 residues. Germline values: CDR1 ENHRY, CDR2 SYGVKD. CDR3 nucleotide sequence: TGTGCCCTCAGGGAAAGAGGAGACACTGAAGCTTTCTTT. This encodes CALRERGDTEAFF.

This clonotype was detected a few times. The rearrangement joins TRBV7-9 to TRBJ1-6; tentatively, D is TRBD1 (5 bases). The germline V gene encodes CDR1 SEHNR and CDR2 FQNEAQ (reference sequence). Between the trimmed V and J ends, which lost 5 bases and 10 bases, there was a span of 9 bases. This CDR3 has 12 residues. The CDR3 bases are TGTGCCAGCAGCCGGGAGGGGTCACCCCTCCACTTT. This sequence encodes CASSREGSPLHF.

The chain joins TRBV24-1 to TRBJ2-1; 9 positions agree with TRBD2. The CDR3 runs 16 residues. Unmatched junction bases numbered 6, after V lost 3 bases and J lost 4 bases. Germline V gene data show CDR1 as KGHDR and CDR2 as SFDVKD. The CDR3 protein is CATSDALAGSYNEQFF. The CDR3 nucleotides read TGTGCCACCAGTGATGCTCTAGCGGGAAGTTACAATGAGCAGTTCTTC.

This clonotype was counted only a few times. The chain combines TRBV20-1 with TRBJ1-1; 8 positions match TRBD1. The CDR3 loop spans 13 amino acids. The germline V gene encodes CDR1 DFQATT and CDR2 SNEGSKA (reference sequence). Germline trimming cut 4 bases from V and 5 bases from J; bases unmatched to any gene: 6. CDR3 DNA sequence: TGCAGTGCTAAGGACAGGGTGGGAACTGAAGCTTTCTTT. It codes for CSAKDRVGTEAFF.